These 6 T cell receptor beta chains were all obtained from the same sample, sequenced in a study of blood T cell repertoires in COVID-19. Measured with immunoSEQ multiplex PCR; TCRdb has only the in-frame clones, and not every one. Of about 54,000 clones in the sample, 85% to 95% were seen once. Specimen: peripheral blood. These receptor sequences come from a man aged 50 to 60 with acute or convalescent COVID-19.

The chain recombines TRBV30 with TRBJ1-2; the D is unclear. This CDR3 has 12 amino acids. V lost 3 bases and J 0 bases, leaving 5 bases between the germline ends. From germline, CDR1 is GTSNPN and CDR2 SVGIG (reference sequence). The CDR3 spells CAWRISNYGYTF. CDR3 nucleotide sequence: TGTGCCTGGAGAATATCTAACTATGGCTACACCTTC.

In nucleotides, the CDR3 is TGTGCCAGCAGCCGCGACAATTTGCCTGAAGCTTTCTTT. It codes for CASSRDNLPEAFF. The chain carries TRBV3-1 (or the pseudogene TRBV3-2) and TRBJ1-1; no firm D call. Trimming shortened V by 4 bases and J by 6 bases, and 12 bases separated the two germline ends. This CDR3 is built from 13 residues. CDR1 and CDR2 (germline): LGHDT, YNNKEL (reference sequence).

The chain links TRBV20-1 to TRBJ2-1; TRBD2 aligns across 7 bases. This CDR3 spans 13 amino acids. V lost 3 bases and J lost 8; bases outside the gene matches: 7. CDR1 and CDR2 from the germline V gene are DFQATT and SNEGSKA (reference sequence). The CDR3 is CSASGRDTDEQFF. CDR3 nucleotides: TGCAGTGCTAGTGGGAGGGATACGGATGAGCAGTTCTTC.

V and J are TRBV20-1 and TRBJ2-1, with 8 bases that match TRBD1. CDR3 length: 10 residues. Germline V lookup: CDR1 DFQATT, CDR2 SNEGSKA (reference sequence). The CDR3 sequence is CRTGVNEQFF. DNA of the CDR3: TGCAGGACAGGGGTGAATGAGCAGTTCTTC.

The chain recombines TRBV7-2 with TRBJ2-5, with a tentative D call TRBD1 (5 bases). The CDR3 sequence is 15 residues long. The ends were cut back, 5 bases at V and 3 bases at J, with 16 bases in the middle. The germline CDR1 and CDR2 sequences are SGHTA and FQGNSA. The CDR3 sequence is CASSQVTGSEETQYF. In DNA, the CDR3 is TGTGCCAGCAGCCAAGTTACAGGATCGGAAGAGACCCAGTACTTC.

The rearrangement joins TRBV11-3 to TRBJ2-1; D unclear. Germline CDR1 SGHNT, CDR2 YENEEA. This CDR3 is 14 amino acids long. The V end lost 2 bases, the J end lost 8 bases, and 13 bases lay between the germline ends. The CDR3 nucleotides are TGTGCCAGCAGCTTACAAATGACTGCCGATGAGCAGTTCTTC. It specifies CASSLQMTADEQFF.